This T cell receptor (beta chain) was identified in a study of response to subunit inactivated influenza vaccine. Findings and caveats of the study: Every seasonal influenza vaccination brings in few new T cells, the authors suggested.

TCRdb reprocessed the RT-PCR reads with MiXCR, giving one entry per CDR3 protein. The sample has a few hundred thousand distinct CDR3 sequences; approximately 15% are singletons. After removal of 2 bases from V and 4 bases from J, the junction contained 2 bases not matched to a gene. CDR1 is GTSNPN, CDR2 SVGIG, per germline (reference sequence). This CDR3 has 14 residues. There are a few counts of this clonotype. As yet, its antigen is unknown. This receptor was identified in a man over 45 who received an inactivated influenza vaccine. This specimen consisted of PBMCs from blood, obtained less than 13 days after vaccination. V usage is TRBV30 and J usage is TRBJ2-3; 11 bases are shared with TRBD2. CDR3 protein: CAWSRLAGSDTQYF. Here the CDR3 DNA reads TGTGCCTGGAGTCGACTAGCGGGGTCAGATACGCAGTATTTT.